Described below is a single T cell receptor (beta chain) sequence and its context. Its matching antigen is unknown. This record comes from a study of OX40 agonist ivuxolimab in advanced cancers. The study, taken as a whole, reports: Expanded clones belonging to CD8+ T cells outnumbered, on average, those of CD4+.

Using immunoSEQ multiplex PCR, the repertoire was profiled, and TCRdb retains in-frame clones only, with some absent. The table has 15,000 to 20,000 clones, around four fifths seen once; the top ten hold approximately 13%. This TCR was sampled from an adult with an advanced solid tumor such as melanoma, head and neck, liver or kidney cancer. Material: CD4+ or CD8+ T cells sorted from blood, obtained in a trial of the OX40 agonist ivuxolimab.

This CDR3 reads CASSPMGGTYEQYF. The CDR3 bases are TGTGCCAGCAGTCCAATGGGTGGTACCTACGAGCAGTACTTC. The chain carries TRBV27 and TRBJ2-7; D remains unclear. The CDR3 consists of 14 residues. The ends were cut back, 5 bases at V and 2 bases at J, with 13 bases in the middle. Germline CDR1 MNHEY, CDR2 SMNVEV (reference sequence).